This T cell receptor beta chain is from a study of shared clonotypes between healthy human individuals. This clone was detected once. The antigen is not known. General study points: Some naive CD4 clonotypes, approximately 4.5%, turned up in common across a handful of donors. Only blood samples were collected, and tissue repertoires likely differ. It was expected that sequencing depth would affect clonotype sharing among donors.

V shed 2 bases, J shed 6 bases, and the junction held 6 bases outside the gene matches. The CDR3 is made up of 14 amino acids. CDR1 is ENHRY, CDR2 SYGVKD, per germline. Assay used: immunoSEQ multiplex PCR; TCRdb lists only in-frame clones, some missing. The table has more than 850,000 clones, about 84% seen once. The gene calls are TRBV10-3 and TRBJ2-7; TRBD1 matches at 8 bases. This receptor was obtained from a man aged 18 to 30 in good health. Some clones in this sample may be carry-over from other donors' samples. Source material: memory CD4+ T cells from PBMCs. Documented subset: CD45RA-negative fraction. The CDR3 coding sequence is TGTGCCATCAGTGAGCTGGACAGGGAGGTCGAGCAGTACTTC. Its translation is CAISELDREVEQYF.